This TCR beta chain stems from a study of cytotoxic CD8 clonotypes in ibrutinib-treated CLL. This CDR3 has 14 residues. Germline assignment: CDR1 SGDLS and CDR2 YYNGEE. The junction had 4 bases not matched to a gene; V was cut back by 3 bases and J by 2 bases. The protocol was immunoSEQ multiplex PCR, while the TCRdb copy is restricted to in-frame clones and leaves out a portion. The sample includes 150,000 or so clones, about 88% seen only once; the top ten take around 3.1%. The chain links TRBV9 to TRBJ2-7, with 8 bases matching TRBD2. The receptor comes from a human donor with chronic lymphocytic leukemia. The specimen was PBMCs, collected at disease progression, from a patient treated with ibrutinib. In nucleotides, the CDR3 is TGTGCCAGCAGCGCTAGCGGGTACCCCTACGAGCAGTACTTC. The encoded protein is CASSASGYPYEQYF. The entire variable domain, with the rest obtained from reference TRBV9 and TRBJ2-7, is as follows: DSGVTQTPKHLITATGQRVTLRCSPRSGDLSVYWYQQSLDQGLQFLIQYYNGEERAKGNILERFSAQQFPDLHSELNLSSLELGDSALYFCASSASGYPYEQYFGPGTRLTVT.